What follows describes a single TCR beta chain. Germline V CDR1 and CDR2: GTSNPN, SVGIG (reference sequence). The V segment lost 3 bases and the J segment 5 bases; nucleotides outside the gene matches: 2. The CDR3 is 12 residues long. This specimen belongs to a study of blood T cell repertoires in COVID-19. The data were produced by immunoSEQ multiplex PCR, yet TCRdb's version contains in-frame clones alone and is incomplete. The table has about 290,000 clones, around 90% seen once. Sequences were obtained from PBMCs or T cells enriched from blood (not recorded which). The receptor was isolated from a woman between 40 and 50 years old who had recovered from COVID-19. The J gene is TRBJ1-2, the V gene TRBV30; TRBD1 agrees at 8 bases. DNA of the CDR3: TGTGCCTGGAGCGGGGACAGGTATGGCTACACCTTC. Translation gives CAWSGDRYGYTF.